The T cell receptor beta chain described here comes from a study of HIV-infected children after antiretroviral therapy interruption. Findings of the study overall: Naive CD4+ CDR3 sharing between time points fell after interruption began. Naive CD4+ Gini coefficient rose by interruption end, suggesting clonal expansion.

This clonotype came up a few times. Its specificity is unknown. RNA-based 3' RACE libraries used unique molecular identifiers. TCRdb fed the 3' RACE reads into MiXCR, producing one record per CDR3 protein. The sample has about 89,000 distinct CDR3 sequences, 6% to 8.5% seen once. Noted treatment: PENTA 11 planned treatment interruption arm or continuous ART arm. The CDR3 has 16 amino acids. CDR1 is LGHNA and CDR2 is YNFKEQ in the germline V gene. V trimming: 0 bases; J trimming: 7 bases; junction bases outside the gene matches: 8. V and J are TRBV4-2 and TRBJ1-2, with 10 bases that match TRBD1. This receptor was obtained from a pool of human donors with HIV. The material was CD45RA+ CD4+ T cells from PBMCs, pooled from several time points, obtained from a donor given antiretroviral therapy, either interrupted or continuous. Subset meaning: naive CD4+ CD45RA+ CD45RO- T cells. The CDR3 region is CASSQEILTGGSGYTF. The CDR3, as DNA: TGTGCCAGCAGCCAAGAGATACTGACAGGGGGCTCTGGCTACACCTTC.